These 24 T cell receptor beta chains share one sample of origin, sequenced in a study of beta chain features in type 1 diabetes. The whole isolated RNA underwent reverse transcription, so sequencing captured expressed TCRB transcripts. Generated by immunoSEQ multiplex PCR, the TCRdb table keeps only in-frame clones and is missing some. Counted here are approximately 270,000 clones, more than 13% occurring once; the ten biggest clones make up 0.017%. No antigen has been identified for these receptors. Overall study findings and caveats: Shortening that was moderate but significant affected the TCRB CDR3s of Type 1 diabetes patients in all four CD4+ subsets.

Source material: naive CD4+ T cells from blood. These TCRs come from a young man with type 1 diabetes.

In this sample, this clone turned up a few times. Germline and junction disagree at one end, which may indicate a read error. The chain joins TRBV28 to TRBJ2-7, with TRBD1 identical over 9 bases. CDR1 is MDHEN and CDR2 is SYDVKM in the germline V gene. The CDR3 runs to 13 residues. CDR3 amino acids: CASRYPGQGSPVF. CDR3 DNA sequence: TGTGCCAGCCGGTATCCGGGACAGGGTTCCCCGGTGTTC. Using reference TRBV28 and TRBJ2-7 for the parts outside the CDR3, the full variable domain is DVKVTQSSRYLVKRTGEKVFLECVQDMDHENMFWYRQDPGLGLRLIYFSYDVKMKEKGDIPEGYSVSREKKERFSLILESASTNQTSMYLCASRYPGQGSPVFGPGTRLTVT.

This clone has just a few counts. The CDR3 DNA sequence: TGTGCCAGCTCACTGGACAGGAGAGGTCTGAACACTGAAGCTTTCTTT. It yields the protein CASSLDRRGLNTEAFF. V is TRBV18 and J is TRBJ1-1; TRBD1 agrees at 7 bases. The ends lost 4 bases at V and 0 bases at J; junction bases unmatched: 8. CDR1 is KGHSH and CDR2 is LQKENI in the germline V gene. This CDR3 contains 16 residues.

This chain uses TRBV7-2 with TRBJ2-5, with 9 bases that match TRBD2. CDR1 and CDR2 from the germline V gene are SGHTA and FQGNSA. The CDR3 loop spans 15 amino acids. V was pared by 6 bases and J by 4 bases, with 9 bases of the junction left unmatched. This CDR3 is CASSRVAGEGETQYF. The CDR3 DNA reads as TGTGCCAGCAGTAGGGTAGCGGGAGAGGGAGAGACCCAGTACTTC.

Only a few counts were recorded for this clone. Written as DNA, the CDR3 is TGTGCCAGCAGTTATACAGAAGTCTCCTCCTACGAGCAGTACTTC. It translates to CASSYTEVSSYEQYF. The chain employs TRBV28 and TRBJ2-7, with D uncertain. CDR1 and CDR2 from the germline V gene are MDHEN and SYDVKM. The ends were cut back, 4 bases at V and 0 bases at J, with 13 bases in the middle. The CDR3 has 15 residues.

The genes are TRBV28 and TRBJ2-7, with D perhaps matching TRBD1 (5 bases). The V gene's germline CDR1 is MDHEN and CDR2 SYDVKM. V gave up 5 bases and J gave up 9 bases, with 23 bases separating them. This CDR3 is built from 15 residues. CDR3 DNA sequence: TGTGCCAGCAGTACATCGAGTAGCCCCATAAGGGGGCAGTACTTC. Protein product: CASSTSSSPIRGQYF.

This clone was seen more than once but under ten times. This chain links TRBV5-6 with TRBJ2-4, with 7 nucleotides matching TRBD2. The CDR3 is made up of 12 amino acids. Looked up from germline, CDR1 is SGHDT and CDR2 is YYEEEE. The J segment lost 11 bases and the V segment lost 3 bases, leaving 5 bases of the junction unmatched. For the CDR3, the DNA is TGTGCCAGCAGCTACCCAGCGGGACTTCAGTACTTC. Amino acid sequence: CASSYPAGLQYF.

CDR3 nucleotide sequence: TGCGCCAGCAGTCCCAACCCTATTCTATACGAGCAGTACTTC. Protein: CASSPNPILYEQYF. The chain uses TRBV4-3 and TRBJ2-7; D remains unclear. CDR1 and CDR2 from the germline V gene are LGHNA and YSLEER. This CDR3 is built from 14 residues. Between the trimmed V and J ends, which lost 6 bases and 4 bases, there was a span of 16 bases.

In its sample, this clone was seen a few times. The chain uses TRBV7-9 and TRBJ1-2, with 9 bases aligning to TRBD1. Germline lookup yields CDR1 SEHNR and CDR2 FQNEAQ (reference sequence). V dropped 0 bases and J dropped 6; count of bases not matched to a gene: 2. This CDR3 has 14 residues. The CDR3 is CASSLAGTGNGYTF. DNA of the CDR3: TGTGCCAGCAGCTTAGCCGGGACAGGGAATGGCTACACCTTC.

This clone turned up a few times. The genes are TRBV7-8 and TRBJ2-2; 10 positions agree with TRBD2. Germline loops: CDR1 SGHVS, CDR2 FQNEAQ. This CDR3 has 18 amino acids. Trimming at V came to 1 base and at J to 3 bases, leaving 8 bases not matched to a gene. For the CDR3, the DNA is TGTGCCAGCAGCTTAGTGTCTAGCGGGAGACAGTACACCGGGGAGCTGTTTTTT. It encodes CASSLVSSGRQYTGELFF.

This sequence joins TRBV27 and TRBJ2-3; D not certain. Germline CDR1 and CDR2: MNHEY and SMNVEV (reference sequence). CDR3 length: 13 residues. The V end was cut by 6 bases, the J end by 1 base, with 8 bases between. The CDR3 sequence is CASSPIGTDTQYF. In nucleotides, the CDR3 is TGTGCCAGCAGCCCGATAGGCACAGATACGCAGTATTTT.

Points on this clone: Distinct nucleotide sequences in the sample also encode this CDR3. The chain joins TRBV19 to TRBJ2-3; D ambiguous. The CDR3 contains 11 residues. Germline values: CDR1 LNHDA, CDR2 SQIVND (reference sequence). Trimming shortened V by 3 bases and J by 5 bases, and 3 bases separated the two germline ends. CDR3 sequence: CASSIRDTQYF. DNA of the CDR3: TGTGCCAGTAGTATCAGAGATACGCAGTATTTT.

This CDR3 reads CASSLSASGRYEQYF. DNA of the CDR3: TGTGCCAGCAGTTTATCAGCTAGCGGGAGATACGAGCAGTACTTC. The rearrangement joins TRBV28 to TRBJ2-7, with 10 bases that match TRBD2. Per germline, CDR1 MDHEN and CDR2 SYDVKM. The CDR3 contains 15 residues. The ends lost 1 base at V and 4 bases at J; junction bases unmatched: 4.

The chain carries TRBV5-1 and TRBJ1-4, with 9 nucleotides matching TRBD1. V lost 4 bases, J lost 6 bases, and 7 bases stayed unmatched. This CDR3 has 15 residues. In germline, CDR1 is SGHRS, CDR2 YFSETQ. CDR3 loop: CASSGTGGGDEKLFF. The CDR3 coding sequence is TGCGCCAGCAGCGGCACAGGGGGCGGGGATGAAAAACTGTTTTTT.

There are a few counts of this clone. The rearrangement uses TRBV28 and TRBJ1-2; D is perhaps TRBD1 (6 bases). CDR3 length: 18 amino acids. V lost 2 bases, J lost 3 bases, and 22 bases lay in between. Germline CDR1 is MDHEN and CDR2 is SYDVKM. DNA for the CDR3: TGTGCCAGCAGTTTAAGGGGGTGGTCAGGGGCCGGCCACTATGGCTACACCTTC. It is translated as CASSLRGWSGAGHYGYTF.

In its sample, this clone was seen a few times. V is TRBV25-1 and J is TRBJ1-1, with 9 bases matching TRBD1. V was clipped by 5 bases and J by 4 bases; unmatched bases: 2. The CDR3 has 13 residues. The germline V gene encodes CDR1 MGHDK and CDR2 SYGVNS. The CDR3 DNA reads as TGTGCCAGCAGTAAGACAGGGGGCACTGAAGCTTTCTTT. This codes for CASSKTGGTEAFF. Looking up the rest from reference TRBV25-1 and TRBJ1-1 gives the full variable domain: EADIYQTPRYLVIGTGKKITLECSQTMGHDKMYWYQQDPGMELHLIHYSYGVNSTEKGDLSSESTVSRIRTEHFPLTLESARPSHTSQYLCASSKTGGTEAFFGQGTRLTVV.

This clone was detected a few times. This chain links TRBV7-9 with TRBJ1-2, with D uncertain. Germline CDR1 and CDR2: SEHNR and FQNEAQ (reference sequence). The V end lost 4 bases, the J end lost 2 bases, and 11 bases lay between the germline ends. The CDR3 runs 14 residues. CDR3 protein: CASSSMGRNYGYTF. The CDR3 bases are TGTGCCAGCAGCTCCATGGGGAGAAACTATGGCTACACCTTC.

The chain combines TRBV5-4 with TRBJ1-2; D is possibly TRBD1 (6 bases). CDR3 length equals 13 residues. CDR1 SGHNT and CDR2 YYREEE come from the germline V gene (reference sequence). V lost 5 bases and J 5 bases, leaving 13 bases between the germline ends. CDR3 sequence reads: CASSFEGVYGYTF. Here the CDR3 DNA reads TGTGCCAGCAGTTTTGAGGGGGTGTATGGCTACACCTTC.

The rearrangement joins TRBV5-1 to TRBJ2-7, with D unresolved. The CDR3 has 16 residues. V lost 0 bases to trimming and J lost 1 base, with 14 bases between them. CDR1 and CDR2 (germline): SGHRS, YFSETQ. CDR3 residues: CASSLVSGRYSYEQYF. The DNA for the CDR3 is TGCGCCAGCAGCTTGGTCAGTGGGCGTTATTCCTACGAGCAGTACTTC.

This clone was counted only a few times. This chain uses TRBV9 with TRBJ1-1; D gene uncertain. V was trimmed by 4 bases and J by 3 bases, leaving 4 bases between them. The CDR3 is 11 residues long. Per germline, CDR1 SGDLS and CDR2 YYNGEE. The CDR3 here is CASSPYTEAFF. The CDR3 DNA reads as TGTGCCAGCAGCCCCTACACTGAAGCTTTCTTT.

The chain couples TRBV25-1 to TRBJ1-2; 8 bases are shared with TRBD1. Germline V gene sequence: CDR1 MGHDK, CDR2 SYGVNS. This CDR3 has 16 amino acids. The V gene end was trimmed by 2 bases and the J gene end by 6 bases; junction bases not matched to a gene: 11. CDR3 nucleotides: TGTGCCAGCAGTGAACCCCACATGACAGGGGATCATGGCTACACCTTC. As protein: CASSEPHMTGDHGYTF.

This chain connects TRBV29-1 to TRBJ2-1; 13 nucleotides match TRBD2. This CDR3 region has 16 residues. Germline CDR1 and CDR2: SQVTM and ANQGSEA. With V trimmed by 4 bases and J by 0 bases, 3 bases remained unmatched. The CDR3 nucleotides read TGCAGCGTTGCGACTAGCGGGAGGTACTCCTACAATGAGCAGTTCTTC. Encoded protein: CSVATSGRYSYNEQFF.

V gene TRBV28 combines with J gene TRBJ1-2; no firm D call. The CDR3 runs 11 residues. Trimming stripped 3 bases from V and 7 bases from J, with 6 bases between. CDR1 MDHEN and CDR2 SYDVKM come from the germline V gene. The CDR3 loop is CASSFESGYTF. DNA of the CDR3: TGTGCCAGCAGTTTCGAGAGTGGCTACACCTTC.

The V call is TRBV6-1, the J call TRBJ1-5; unclear D gene. Trimming pared 4 bases from V and 0 bases from J, leaving 7 bases between. CDR3 length: 14 residues. Germline V lookup: CDR1 MNHNS, CDR2 SASEGT. The CDR3 reads CASSVGDSNQPQHF. The CDR3 DNA is TGTGCCAGCAGTGTCGGGGATAGCAATCAGCCCCAGCATTTT.

A few counts support this clone. This chain joins TRBV2 and TRBJ1-3, with TRBD1 as a possible D gene (5 bases). Trimming cost V 2 bases and J 0 bases, with 8 bases left between them. Germline V gene sequence: CDR1 SNHLY, CDR2 FYNNEI. The CDR3 length is 15 residues. The CDR3 region has the DNA TGTGCCAGCAGTGAACAGGGTCTCTCTGGAAACACCATATATTTT. Its translation is CASSEQGLSGNTIYF.